This passage covers 9 T cell receptor beta chains from one sample sequenced in a study of tumor and adjacent non-tumor tissue in lung cancer (dated by TCRdb to the late 2010s). Library method: multiplex PCR. Reads for this sample came from an Illumina HiSeq 2500. TCRbeta libraries were constructed through three rounds of nested PCR with primers (Table S4) according to protocols adapted from ARM-PCR. TCRdb's own reprocessing of the public reads used fastp at Q25 and MiXCR and kept productive beta chains. Each entry merges the rows of one CDR3 protein and shows their most common DNA and genes. Within this sample are around 120,000 distinct CDR3 sequences, with around three fifths of them counted one time only. The leading ten clones occupy roughly 12% of the sample. RNA was isolated from bulk, unsorted tissue, and RNA quality was assessed with a NanoDrop ND-1000 and an Agilent 2100. The specimen sequenced was lung tumor tissue. The receptors were sampled from a man under 40 with non-small cell lung cancer.

Turning to this clonotype: This sequence may be a read error, since a much larger clone differs from it by one base. The chain combines TRBV29-1 with TRBJ2-3, with D perhaps given as TRBD1 or TRBD2 (5 bases each). The germline V gene has CDR1 SQVTM and CDR2 ANQGSEA. This CDR3 has 14 amino acids. This CDR3 reads CSVAREASTHTQYF. The CDR3 region has the DNA TGCAGCGTTGCCAGGGAAGCTAGCACACATACGCAGTATTTT.

This clonotype was seen a few times. This may be a read error, as it is one base from a much larger clone. The rearrangement joins TRBV12-3 or TRBV12-4 to TRBJ2-7, with D maybe TRBD2 (5 bases). Deletions cut 7 bases from V and 2 bases from J, with 15 bases between. The CDR3 loop spans 14 amino acids. CDR3 in DNA: TGTGCCAGCAAGAAGGACTGGGCGGCCTACGAGCAGTACTTC. Translated: CASKKDWAAYEQYF.

This chain links TRBV29-1 with TRBJ1-1; the D is unclear. Germline V gene lookup returns CDR1 SQVTM and CDR2 ANQGSEA. Trimming pared 3 bases from V and 3 bases from J, leaving 11 bases between. CDR3 size: 13 residues. The CDR3 here is CSVDVVVDTEAFF. The CDR3, as DNA: TGCAGCGTTGATGTAGTGGTGGACACTGAAGCTTTCTTT.

A remark on this clonotype: A junction end diverges from the germline sequence, so it may reflect a read error. The chain joins TRBV20-1 to TRBJ1-1; tentative D call: TRBD1 (6 bases). Germline V gene data show CDR1 as DFQATT and CDR2 as SNEGSKA (reference sequence). There are 18 residues in the CDR3. CDR3 sequence reads: CSTRGPRDNRPSLTEAFF. CDR3 coding DNA: TGCAGTACTAGAGGTCCCCGGGACAATCGTCCCTCACTCACTGAAGCTTTCTTT.

As to this clonotype: Possible read error: a much larger clone is one base away. This chain joins TRBV30 and TRBJ2-1; a possible D gene is TRBD2 (6 bases). Germline V gives CDR1 GTSNPN, CDR2 SVGIG (reference sequence). V lost 7 bases to trimming and J lost 9 bases, with 13 bases between them. The CDR3 extends over 11 amino acids. The CDR3 DNA reads TGTGCCTTAGGGACTCCCCGTGAGCAGTTCTTC. It encodes CALGTPREQFF.

The V and J genes are TRBV11-2 and TRBJ2-2; D might be TRBD2 (7 bases). The CDR3 contains 16 residues. Trimming took off 8 bases at V and 7 bases at J, with 23 bases between the two ends. Per germline, CDR1 SGHAT and CDR2 FQNNGV. The CDR3 bases are TGTGCCAGCGGCGCCTCAGTAGGGGGGGCCGGCGGGGAGCTGTTTTTT. Protein: CASGASVGGAGGELFF.

This clonotype occurred many times. This chain joins TRBV7-2 and TRBJ2-7; 7 bases are shared with TRBD2. V shed 1 base and J 4 bases; nucleotides not matched to a gene: 7. The CDR3 sequence is 15 residues long. Germline V gives CDR1 SGHTA, CDR2 FQGNSA. The CDR3 is CASSLGGGPVYEQYF. The CDR3 DNA reads as TGTGCCAGCAGCTTAGGCGGGGGACCAGTTTACGAGCAGTACTTC.

On this clonotype: A read error may account for a junction end that differs from germline. V is TRBV12-3 or TRBV12-4 and J is TRBJ2-2, with D unresolved. The length of the CDR3 is 14 residues. The chain's CDR3 is CASTANLNTGELFF. CDR3 DNA sequence: TGCGCCAGCACGGCTAACCTGAACACCGGGGAGCTGTTTTTT.

Worth noting for this clonotype: One end of the junction does not line up with germline, which may come from a read error. The V and J genes are TRBV7-9 and TRBJ2-1; 9 nucleotides line up with TRBD2. The CDR3 contains 16 residues. Germline lookup yields CDR1 SEHNR and CDR2 FQNEAQ (reference sequence). For the CDR3, the DNA is TGTGCCAGCATCTTGCTGACTGGCGGGAGGGCCGGTGAGCACTTCTTC. This translates into CASILLTGGRAGEHFF.